A selection of T cell receptor beta chains follows, all from one sample in a study of shared clonotypes between healthy human individuals. The assay was immunoSEQ multiplex PCR, and TCRdb's table has in-frame clones only and misses some. This table has about 1,500,000 clones, roughly 96% appearing once. The sequencing sample was made of naive CD4+ T cells sorted from blood. The receptors were sampled from a man aged 25-45 years in good health. CDR3s include the opening cysteine and the closing phenylalanine or tryptophan. D genes are given only for firm matches. Clone size is not always given. Where it is, it says once, few, many or a class for expanded clones.

clone_size: few; d_call: .; v_call: TRBV7-2; j_call: TRBJ2-5; cdr3_aa: CASSFTETQYF; cdr3_nt: TGTGCCAGCAGCTTCACAGAGACCCAGTACTTC
clone_size: .; d_call: .; v_call: TRBV7-2; j_call: TRBJ2-1; cdr3_aa: CASSFSGSVYNEQFF; cdr3_nt: TGTGCCAGCAGCTTTAGTGGGAGTGTCTACAATGAGCAGTTCTTC
clone_size: .; d_call: .; v_call: TRBV5-1; j_call: TRBJ2-2; cdr3_aa: CASSLTGTTGELFF; cdr3_nt: TGCGCCAGCAGCTTAACCGGGACTACCGGGGAGCTGTTTTTT
clone_size: .; d_call: .; v_call: TRBV9; j_call: TRBJ1-2; cdr3_aa: CASSGRTAINYGYTF; cdr3_nt: TGTGCCAGCAGCGGACGGACAGCGATTAACTATGGCTACACCTTC
clone_size: .; d_call: .; v_call: TRBV10-2; j_call: TRBJ2-7; cdr3_aa: CASGARRAALSYEQYF; cdr3_nt: TGCGCCAGCGGAGCCCGCAGGGCCGCCCTCTCCTACGAGCAGTACTTC
clone_size: .; d_call: .; v_call: TRBV7-2; j_call: TRBJ2-1; cdr3_aa: CASSVTQGRVLYNEQFF; cdr3_nt: TGTGCCAGCAGCGTTACACAGGGCAGGGTCCTTTACAATGAGCAGTTCTTC
clone_size: .; d_call: .; v_call: TRBV6-1; j_call: TRBJ1-5; cdr3_aa: CASSDLTAPQPQHF; cdr3_nt: TGTGCCAGCAGTGATCTGACGGCCCCCCAGCCCCAGCATTTT
clone_size: .; d_call: TRBD2; v_call: TRBV9; j_call: TRBJ2-3; cdr3_aa: CASSVGTFGAGGADTQYF; cdr3_nt: TGTGCCAGCAGCGTAGGGACGTTTGGAGCGGGAGGGGCAGATACGCAGTATTTT
clone_size: .; d_call: .; v_call: TRBV4-2; j_call: TRBJ2-7; cdr3_aa: CASSQTQGSSYEQYF; cdr3_nt: TGTGCCAGCAGCCAAACGCAGGGTAGCTCCTACGAGCAGTACTTC
clone_size: once; d_call: .; v_call: TRBV13; j_call: TRBJ2-3; cdr3_aa: CASSLGGYSRDTQYF; cdr3_nt: TGTGCCAGCAGCTTAGGGGGTTACAGCAGAGATACGCAGTATTTT
clone_size: .; d_call: .; v_call: TRBV9; j_call: TRBJ2-7; cdr3_aa: CASSVGQANYEQYF; cdr3_nt: TGTGCCAGCAGCGTAGGACAGGCGAACTACGAGCAGTACTTC
clone_size: .; d_call: TRBD2; v_call: TRBV10-3; j_call: TRBJ2-7; cdr3_aa: CAISVLAGEFEQYF; cdr3_nt: TGTGCCATCAGTGTACTAGCGGGAGAGTTCGAGCAGTACTTC
clone_size: .; d_call: TRBD1; v_call: TRBV7-9; j_call: TRBJ2-1; cdr3_aa: CASSFRDSLYNEQFF; cdr3_nt: TGTGCCAGCAGCTTCCGGGACAGCCTATACAATGAGCAGTTCTTC
clone_size: .; d_call: .; v_call: TRBV9; j_call: TRBJ2-5; cdr3_aa: CASSVATSEETQYF; cdr3_nt: TGTGCCAGCAGCGTAGCTACGAGCGAAGAGACCCAGTACTTC
clone_size: .; d_call: TRBD2; v_call: TRBV7-9; j_call: TRBJ2-2; cdr3_aa: CASSGLALPGELFF; cdr3_nt: TGTGCCAGCAGTGGACTAGCTCTTCCCGGGGAGCTGTTTTTT
clone_size: .; d_call: .; v_call: TRBV18; j_call: TRBJ1-3; cdr3_aa: CASSPLTPYAGNTIYF; cdr3_nt: TGTGCCAGCTCACCACTAACCCCATACGCAGGAAACACCATATATTTT
clone_size: .; d_call: TRBD1; v_call: TRBV27; j_call: TRBJ1-1; cdr3_aa: CASSTNPGQGDTEAFF; cdr3_nt: TGTGCCAGCAGTACAAACCCGGGACAGGGCGACACTGAAGCTTTCTTT
clone_size: .; d_call: .; v_call: TRBV11-2; j_call: TRBJ2-2; cdr3_aa: CASSLSGARGAGELFF; cdr3_nt: TGTGCCAGCAGCTTATCGGGGGCCAGGGGTGCTGGGGAGCTGTTTTTT
clone_size: .; d_call: TRBD1; v_call: TRBV5-8; j_call: TRBJ2-3; cdr3_aa: CASRRTGHTDTQYF; cdr3_nt: TGTGCCAGCAGGCGGACAGGGCACACAGATACGCAGTATTTT
clone_size: once; d_call: .; v_call: TRBV6-1; j_call: TRBJ2-7; cdr3_aa: CASTPSWEQYF; cdr3_nt: TGTGCCAGCACCCCTTCCTGGGAGCAGTACTTC
clone_size: .; d_call: .; v_call: TRBV5-1; j_call: TRBJ1-3; cdr3_aa: CASSDFSGNTIYF; cdr3_nt: TGCGCCAGCAGCGACTTCTCTGGAAACACCATATATTTT
clone_size: once; d_call: .; v_call: TRBV5-1; j_call: TRBJ2-1; cdr3_aa: CASSFYYEIDNEQFF; cdr3_nt: TGCGCCAGCAGCTTTTACTATGAGATAGACAATGAGCAGTTCTTC
clone_size: once; d_call: TRBD2; v_call: TRBV7-2; j_call: TRBJ2-7; cdr3_aa: CASSSGLANYEQYF; cdr3_nt: TGTGCCAGCAGCTCGGGACTAGCGAACTACGAGCAGTACTTC
clone_size: .; d_call: .; v_call: TRBV9; j_call: TRBJ2-5; cdr3_aa: CASSVAPGQGQETQYF; cdr3_nt: TGTGCCAGCAGCGTAGCTCCGGGACAAGGCCAAGAGACCCAGTACTTC
clone_size: .; d_call: .; v_call: TRBV5-6; j_call: TRBJ1-5; cdr3_aa: CASSFGRASNQPQHF; cdr3_nt: TGTGCCAGCAGCTTTGGCAGAGCCAGCAATCAGCCCCAGCATTTT
clone_size: .; d_call: .; v_call: TRBV5-8; j_call: TRBJ2-3; cdr3_aa: CASSLAVDTQYF; cdr3_nt: TGTGCCAGCAGCTTGGCCGTAGATACGCAGTATTTT
clone_size: .; d_call: .; v_call: TRBV2; j_call: TRBJ2-1; cdr3_aa: CASSEALLYRAEQFF; cdr3_nt: TGTGCCAGCAGTGAAGCGCTTCTGTACAGGGCGGAGCAGTTCTTC